Reported below is one T cell receptor (beta chain). Its matching antigen is unknown. The data belong to a study of T cell repertoires in cytomegalovirus infection. Study-wide context: HLA-C-restricted CMV epitopes, recently identified, and well-studied HLA-B-restricted ones were used by the study. Matching HLA type and CMV infection were both indicated by public TCR beta signatures. Overall study results and limits: What dominated the ex vivo response were HLA-C-restricted CMV-specific TCR beta clonotypes. CMV carriers with the relevant HLA were identified by cumulative public TCR beta family frequency.

TCRdb recomputed calls from the reads with MiXCR, one row per CDR3 protein. Of 650,000 to 900,000 distinct CDR3 sequences in the sample, 32% were seen once. The CDR3 is 18 residues long. V dropped 4 bases and J dropped 0 bases, with 16 bases sitting between them. In germline, CDR1 is LNHDA, CDR2 SQIVND (reference sequence). The receptor was derived from a human donor in good health (CMV status not recorded). Some clones in this sample may be carry-over from other donors' samples. Sequencing used cultured CD8+ T cells from PBMCs, obtained from culture after CMV antigen stimulation. The rearrangement links TRBV19 to TRBJ1-6, with a possible D match to TRBD1 (6 bases). CDR3 nucleotide sequence: TGTGCCAGTAGTACTGGACAGTTTCCCGCCTCCTATAATTCACCCCTCCACTTT. Encoded protein: CASSTGQFPASYNSPLHF.